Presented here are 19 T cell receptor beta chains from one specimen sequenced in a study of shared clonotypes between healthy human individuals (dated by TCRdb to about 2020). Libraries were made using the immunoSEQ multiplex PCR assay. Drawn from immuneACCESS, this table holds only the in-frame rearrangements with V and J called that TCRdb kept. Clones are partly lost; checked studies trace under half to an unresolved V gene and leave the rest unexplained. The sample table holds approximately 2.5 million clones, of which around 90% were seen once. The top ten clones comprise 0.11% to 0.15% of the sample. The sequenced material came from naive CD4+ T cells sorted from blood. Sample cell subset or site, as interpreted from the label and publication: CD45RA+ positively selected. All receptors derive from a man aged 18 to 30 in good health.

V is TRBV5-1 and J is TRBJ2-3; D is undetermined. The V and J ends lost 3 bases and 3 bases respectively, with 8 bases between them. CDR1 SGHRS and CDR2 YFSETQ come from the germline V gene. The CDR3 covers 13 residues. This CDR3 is CASSWSATDTQYF. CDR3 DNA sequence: TGCGCCAGCAGCTGGAGTGCAACAGATACGCAGTATTTT. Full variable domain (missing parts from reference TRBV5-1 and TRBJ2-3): KAGVTQTPRYLIKTRGQQVTLSCSPISGHRSVSWYQQTPGQGLQFLFEYFSETQRNKGNFPGRFSGRQFSNSRSEMNVSTLELGDSALYLCASSWSATDTQYFGPGTRLTVL.

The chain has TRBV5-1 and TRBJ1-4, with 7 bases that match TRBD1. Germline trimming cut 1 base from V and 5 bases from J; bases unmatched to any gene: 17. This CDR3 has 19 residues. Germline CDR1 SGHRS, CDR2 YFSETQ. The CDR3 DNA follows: TGCGCCAGCAGCTTGTGGCCACAGGGGAGTAAGGCTGAAAATGAAAAACTGTTTTTT. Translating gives CASSLWPQGSKAENEKLFF.

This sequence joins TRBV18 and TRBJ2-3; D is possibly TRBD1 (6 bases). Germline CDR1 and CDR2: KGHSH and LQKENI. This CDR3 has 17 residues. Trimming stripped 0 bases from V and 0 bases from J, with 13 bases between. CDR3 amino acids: CASSPPVQGSSTDTQYF. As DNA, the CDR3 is TGTGCCAGCTCACCACCAGTCCAGGGGTCTAGCACAGATACGCAGTATTTT. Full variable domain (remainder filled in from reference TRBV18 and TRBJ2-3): NAGVMQNPRHLVRRRGQEARLRCSPMKGHSHVYWYRQLPEEGLKFMVYLQKENIIDESGMPKERFSAEFPKEGPSILRIQQVVRGDSAAYFCASSPPVQGSSTDTQYFGPGTRLTVL.

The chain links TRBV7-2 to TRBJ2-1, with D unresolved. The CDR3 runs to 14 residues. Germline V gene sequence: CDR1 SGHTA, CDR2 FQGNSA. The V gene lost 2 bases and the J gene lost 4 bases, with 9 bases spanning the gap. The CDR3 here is CASSLRDIYNEQFF. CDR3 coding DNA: TGTGCCAGCAGCTTACGTGACATATACAATGAGCAGTTCTTC. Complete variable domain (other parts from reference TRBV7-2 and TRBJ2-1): GAGVSQSPSNKVTEKGKDVELRCDPISGHTALYWYRQSLGQGLEFLIYFQGNSAPDKSGLPSDRFSAERTGGSVSTLTIQRTQQEDSAVYLCASSLRDIYNEQFFGPGTRLTVL.

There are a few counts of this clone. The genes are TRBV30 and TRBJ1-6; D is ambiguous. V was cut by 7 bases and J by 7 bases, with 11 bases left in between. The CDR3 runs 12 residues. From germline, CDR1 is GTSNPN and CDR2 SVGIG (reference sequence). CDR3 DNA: TGTGCCTTTGGACGGGCGAATTCACCCCTCCACTTT. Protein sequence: CAFGRANSPLHF.

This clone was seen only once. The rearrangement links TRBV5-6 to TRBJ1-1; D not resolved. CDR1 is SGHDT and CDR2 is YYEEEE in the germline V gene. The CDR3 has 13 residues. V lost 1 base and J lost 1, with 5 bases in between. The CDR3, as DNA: TGTGCCAGCAGCTTGAAACAGAACACTGAAGCTTTCTTT. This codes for CASSLKQNTEAFF.

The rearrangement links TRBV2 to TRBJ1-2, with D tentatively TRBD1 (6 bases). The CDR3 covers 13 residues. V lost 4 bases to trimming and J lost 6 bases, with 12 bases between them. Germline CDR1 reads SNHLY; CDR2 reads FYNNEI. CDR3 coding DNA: TGTGCCAGCAGTGTCCAGGGGTGGGATGGCTACACCTTC. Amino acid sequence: CASSVQGWDGYTF.

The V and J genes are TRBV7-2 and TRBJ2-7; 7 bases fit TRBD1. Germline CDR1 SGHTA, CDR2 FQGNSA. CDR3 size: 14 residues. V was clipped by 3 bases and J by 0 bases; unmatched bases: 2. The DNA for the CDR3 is TGTGCCAGCAGCTTGAGGGGGCTCTCCTACGAGCAGTACTTC. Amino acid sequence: CASSLRGLSYEQYF.

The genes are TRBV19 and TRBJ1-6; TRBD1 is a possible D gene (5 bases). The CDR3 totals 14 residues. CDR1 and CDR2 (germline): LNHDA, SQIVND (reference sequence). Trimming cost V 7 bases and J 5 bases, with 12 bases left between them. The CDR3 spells CASTMGLNNSPLHF. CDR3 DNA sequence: TGTGCCAGTACTATGGGACTGAATAATTCACCCCTCCACTTT.

The DNA of the CDR3 is TGCGCCAGTTCGGGGGGGCAATACAATGAGCAGTTCTTC. Protein sequence: CASSGGQYNEQFF. The rearrangement uses TRBV10-2 and TRBJ2-1; 8 nucleotides align to TRBD2. The germline gives CDR1 WSHSY, CDR2 SAAADI. V lost 9 bases to trimming and J lost 4 bases; unmatched junction nucleotides: 5. This CDR3 is built from 13 residues.

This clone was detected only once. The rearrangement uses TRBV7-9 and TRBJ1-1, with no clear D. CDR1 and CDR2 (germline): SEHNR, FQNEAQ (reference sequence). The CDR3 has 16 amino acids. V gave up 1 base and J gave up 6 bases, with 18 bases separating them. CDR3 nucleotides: TGTGCCAGCAGCTTAGGTCCGGGAGGAGGGTTGTCTGAAGCTTTCTTT. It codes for CASSLGPGGGLSEAFF.

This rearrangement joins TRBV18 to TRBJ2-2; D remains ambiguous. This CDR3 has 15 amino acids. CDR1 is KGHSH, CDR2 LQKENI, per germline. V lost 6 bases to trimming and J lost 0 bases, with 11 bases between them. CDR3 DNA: TGTGCCAGCTCCTACCGGCGACCGAACACCGGGGAGCTGTTTTTT. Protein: CASSYRRPNTGELFF.

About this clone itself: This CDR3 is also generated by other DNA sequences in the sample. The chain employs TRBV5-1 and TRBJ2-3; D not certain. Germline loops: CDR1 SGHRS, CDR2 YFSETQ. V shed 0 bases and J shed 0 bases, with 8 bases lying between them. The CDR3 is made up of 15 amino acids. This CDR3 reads CASSLEGGSTDTQYF. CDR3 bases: TGCGCCAGCAGCTTGGAGGGCGGTAGCACAGATACGCAGTATTTT.

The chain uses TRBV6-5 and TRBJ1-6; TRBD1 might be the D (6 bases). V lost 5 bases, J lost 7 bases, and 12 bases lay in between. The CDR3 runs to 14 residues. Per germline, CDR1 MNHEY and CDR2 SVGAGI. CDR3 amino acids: CASSGQPGNSPLHF. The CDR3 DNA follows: TGTGCCAGCAGTGGACAGCCGGGGAATTCACCCCTCCACTTT.

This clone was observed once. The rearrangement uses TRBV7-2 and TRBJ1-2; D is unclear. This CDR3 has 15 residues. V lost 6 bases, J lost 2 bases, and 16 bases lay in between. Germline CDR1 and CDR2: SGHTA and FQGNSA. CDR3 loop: CASSDGLFPNYGYTF. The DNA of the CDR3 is TGTGCCAGCAGTGATGGCCTCTTCCCCAACTATGGCTACACCTTC.

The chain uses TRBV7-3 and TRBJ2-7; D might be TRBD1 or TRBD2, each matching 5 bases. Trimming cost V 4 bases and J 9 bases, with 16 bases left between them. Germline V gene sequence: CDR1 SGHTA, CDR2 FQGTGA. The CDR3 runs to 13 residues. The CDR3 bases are TGTGCCAGCAGCTCCGGGACCGACTTTCCGCAGTACTTC. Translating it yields CASSSGTDFPQYF. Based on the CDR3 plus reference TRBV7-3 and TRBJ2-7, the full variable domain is GAGVSQTPSNKVTEKGKYVELRCDPISGHTALYWYRQSLGQGPEFLIYFQGTGAADDSGLPNDRFFAVRPEGSVSTLKIQRTERGDSAVYLCASSSGTDFPQYFGPGTRLTVT.

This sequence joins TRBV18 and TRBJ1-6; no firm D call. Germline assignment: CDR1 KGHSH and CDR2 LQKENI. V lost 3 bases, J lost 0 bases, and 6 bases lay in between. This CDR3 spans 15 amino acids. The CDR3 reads CASSPTSSYNSPLHF. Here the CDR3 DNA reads TGTGCCAGCTCACCCACGAGCTCCTATAATTCACCCCTCCACTTT.

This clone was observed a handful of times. CDR3 in amino acids: CASSQTDSVNTEAFF. CDR3 bases: TGCGCCAGCAGCCAGACCGACAGCGTGAACACTGAAGCTTTCTTT. This chain joins TRBV4-1 and TRBJ1-1, with a possible D match to TRBD1 (5 bases). Germline V lookup: CDR1 MGHRA, CDR2 YSYEKL. V was cut by 3 bases and J by 0 bases, with 11 bases left in between. This CDR3 contains 15 residues.

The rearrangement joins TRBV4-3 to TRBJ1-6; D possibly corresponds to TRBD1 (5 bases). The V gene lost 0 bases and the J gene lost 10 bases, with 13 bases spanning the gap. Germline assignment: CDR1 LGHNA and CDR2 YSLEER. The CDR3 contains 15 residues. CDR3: CASSQDGQGGSPLHF. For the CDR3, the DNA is TGCGCCAGCAGCCAAGATGGCCAGGGTGGGTCACCCCTCCACTTT.